This T cell receptor (beta chain) derives from a study of shared clonotypes between healthy human individuals. Study in general: Donors, aged 18 to 49, were a couple of women and three men. Three plates were used per donor for CD4 naive, three for CD4 memory, two for CD8 naive and one for CD8 memory.

An even split of each subset's genomic DNA across several immunoSEQ plates was performed. The table came from immunoSEQ multiplex PCR; TCRdb's copy has only in-frame clones and leaves some out. The sample lists under 1,900,000 clones; 98% were seen once. J gave up 2 bases and V 2 bases, and 11 bases lay outside the gene matches. CDR1 and CDR2 from the germline V gene are MNHNS and SASEGT. The CDR3 runs to 17 residues. All participating donors were Caucasian adults from Nashville, Tennessee. This TCR came from a man younger than 40 in good health. Sequencing was done on a sample of naive CD4+ T cells sorted from blood. Described subset: CD45RA+ positively selected. The chain has TRBV6-1 and TRBJ2-7, with 8 bases fitting TRBD2. CDR3 in DNA: TGTGCCAGCAGTGAAATGGTTCCAGCGGGAGCCCCCTACGAGCAGTACTTC. Translating it yields CASSEMVPAGAPYEQYF.